The 25 T cell receptor beta chains presented below share a single source sample, sequenced in a study of CDR3 diversity in severe acne. TCRdb redid the calling of the PCR reads with MiXCR, one entry per CDR3 protein. The table has roughly 93,000 distinct CDR3 sequences, under 55% seen once. The specimen sequenced was blood. The receptors come from a male donor with severe acne vulgaris.

The J gene is TRBJ1-5, the V gene TRBV25-1, with D possibly being TRBD1 (6 bases). Trimming removed 6 bases from V and 0 bases from J, with 15 bases in between. The CDR3 consists of 16 residues. Germline V gives CDR1 MGHDK, CDR2 SYGVNS. CDR3 residues: CASSLSQGYSNQPQHF. CDR3 bases: TGTGCCAGCAGCTTATCACAGGGCTATAGCAATCAGCCCCAGCATTTT.

This clonotype was counted only a few times. The chain recombines TRBV2 with TRBJ1-5; D not certain. V was pared by 2 bases and J by 1 base, with 9 bases between. CDR1 is SNHLY and CDR2 is FYNNEI in the germline V gene. CDR3 size: 15 residues. CDR3 residues: CASSEKVLSNQPQHF. The DNA for the CDR3 is TGTGCCAGCAGTGAAAAGGTTTTAAGCAATCAGCCCCAGCATTTT.

Only a few counts were recorded for this clonotype. The chain is built from TRBV19 and TRBJ1-2; 11 positions agree with TRBD1. This CDR3 is built from 15 residues. Germline CDR1 reads LNHDA; CDR2 reads SQIVND (reference sequence). Unmatched junction bases numbered 5, after V lost 6 bases and J lost 2 bases. CDR3 coding DNA: TGTGCCAGTAGCACTGGACAGGGGGCAAACTATGGCTACACCTTC. It encodes CASSTGQGANYGYTF.

Turning to this clonotype: A single base separates this from a much larger clone, so it may be a read error. As DNA, the CDR3 is TGTGCCAGCAGCTCTCGGGGTGTAGAGACCCAGTACTTC. This sequence encodes CASSSRGVETQYF. J is TRBJ2-5 and V is TRBV5-4; TRBD2 might be the D (5 bases). Deletions cut 3 bases from V and 4 bases from J, with 10 bases between. Germline V gives CDR1 SGHNT, CDR2 YYREEE (reference sequence). CDR3 length: 13 amino acids.

This clonotype appeared a few times. The V gene is TRBV27, the J gene TRBJ2-2; 7 nucleotides line up with TRBD2. The CDR3 loop spans 16 amino acids. CDR1 and CDR2 from the germline V gene are MNHEY and SMNVEV (reference sequence). The V segment lost 4 bases and the J segment 0 bases; nucleotides outside the gene matches: 5. Here the CDR3 reads CASSSLGLTNTGELFF. The DNA of the CDR3 is TGTGCCAGCAGTTCTCTGGGACTAACGAACACCGGGGAGCTGTTTTTT.

This clonotype was counted a few times. The chain recombines TRBV5-4 with TRBJ2-1; a weak D match, TRBD2 (6 bases). The CDR3 runs to 15 residues. V lost 3 bases, J lost 2 bases, and 12 bases lay in between. Germline CDR1 and CDR2: SGHNT and YYREEE (reference sequence). CDR3 protein: CASSWDSAAYNEQFF. As DNA, the CDR3 is TGTGCCAGCAGCTGGGACTCGGCGGCCTACAATGAGCAGTTCTTC.

Many counts were recorded for this clonotype. Since a much larger clone is just one base distant, this may be a read error. V gene TRBV19 combines with J gene TRBJ2-1; D is uncertain. CDR1 and CDR2 from the germline V gene are LNHDA and SQIVND (reference sequence). CDR3 size: 13 residues. In DNA, the CDR3 is TGTACCAGTAGTATAGCCGACCCCAATGAGCAGTTCTTC. This gives the protein CTSSIADPNEQFF.

The rearrangement uses TRBV19 and TRBJ1-1; D is undetermined. The CDR3 has 13 residues. Looked up from germline, CDR1 is LNHDA and CDR2 is SQIVND (reference sequence). V dropped 6 bases and J dropped 0 bases, with 8 bases sitting between them. CDR3 sequence reads: CASRSAMNTEAFF. CDR3 in DNA: TGTGCCAGTAGAAGCGCTATGAACACTGAAGCTTTCTTT.

This clonotype was counted at least ten times. J is TRBJ1-4 and V is TRBV2; D gene ambiguous. The germline V and J ends were trimmed by 7 bases and 3 bases, with 12 bases remaining between them. The CDR3 contains 14 residues. The germline CDR1 and CDR2 sequences are SNHLY and FYNNEI. DNA for the CDR3: TGTGCCAGCAAGGAACTTGACTCTAATGAAAAACTGTTTTTT. Residues: CASKELDSNEKLFF. The variable domain in full, completed from reference TRBV2 and TRBJ1-4, reads EPEVTQTPSHQVTQMGQEVILRCVPISNHLYFYWYRQILGQKVEFLVSFYNNEISEKSEIFDDQFSVERPDGSNFTLKIRSTKLEDSAMYFCASKELDSNEKLFFGSGTQLSVL.

This chain uses TRBV5-1 with TRBJ2-6; perhaps D is TRBD1 or TRBD2 (5 bases each). CDR3 length: 15 amino acids. Germline V gene data show CDR1 as SGHRS and CDR2 as YFSETQ. Trimming took 10 bases from V and 0 from J, leaving 14 bases between them. This CDR3 is CADSGASSGANVLTF. The CDR3 region has the DNA TGCGCCGACTCCGGGGCTAGCTCTGGGGCCAACGTCCTGACTTTC.

The chain joins TRBV6-4 to TRBJ1-2; weak D call: TRBD1 (6 bases). CDR1 is MRHNA and CDR2 is SNTAGT in the germline V gene. This CDR3 spans 12 amino acids. V was cut by 4 bases and J by 12 bases, with 15 bases left in between. CDR3 nucleotides: TGTGCCAGCAGTGGCCACAGGGACCCTAACACCTTC. Translated: CASSGHRDPNTF.

The chain has TRBV10-2 and TRBJ2-1, with TRBD2 matching over 10 bases. Germline-derived CDR1 and CDR2 are WSHSY and SAAADI. The length of the CDR3 is 14 residues. Germline trimming cut 6 bases from V and 5 bases from J; bases unmatched to any gene: 4. The CDR3 spells CASRLLAGNNEQFF. The DNA for the CDR3 is TGCGCCAGCAGATTACTAGCGGGAAACAATGAGCAGTTCTTC.

The DNA of the CDR3 is TGTGCCAGCAGTGAAACAGGGGGTTACACAGATACGCAGTATTTT. It codes for CASSETGGYTDTQYF. The V gene is TRBV25-1, the J gene TRBJ2-3; 8 bases align to TRBD1. Germline values: CDR1 MGHDK, CDR2 SYGVNS. J lost 2 bases, V lost 2 bases, and 3 bases had no gene match. This CDR3 spans 15 amino acids.

This clonotype was found a few times. J is TRBJ2-7 and V is TRBV5-1; 15 bases line up with TRBD2. Germline CDR1 is SGHRS and CDR2 is YFSETQ. J gave up 4 bases and V 0 bases, and 11 bases lay outside the gene matches. This CDR3 has 19 amino acids. In DNA, the CDR3 is TGCGCCAGCAGCTTGGGGATCGGACTAGCGGGAGGGCCGGGGTACGAGCAGTACTTC. Translated: CASSLGIGLAGGPGYEQYF.

The chain employs TRBV7-4 and TRBJ1-4; D is perhaps TRBD1 (5 bases). Germline V lookup: CDR1 SGHVT, CDR2 SQSDAQ. This CDR3 contains 13 residues. With 9 bases removed from V and 6 bases from J, the gap between germline ends came to 14 bases. DNA for the CDR3: TGTGCCAGTAGTGTCCGGGACGATGAAAAACTGTTTTTT. This sequence encodes CASSVRDDEKLFF.

By sample share, this clonotype is medium-sized. CDR3 sequence reads: CASSGYVVSGNTIYF. CDR3 nucleotides: TGTGCCAGCAGTGGGTACGTAGTCTCTGGAAACACCATATATTTT. The genes are TRBV25-1 and TRBJ1-3; D not resolved. This CDR3 has 15 amino acids. Germline loops: CDR1 MGHDK, CDR2 SYGVNS. V gave up 4 bases and J gave up 0 bases, with 10 bases separating them.

The chain uses TRBV20-1 and TRBJ2-7; TRBD1 matches 8 bases. This CDR3 contains 13 residues. J gave up 3 bases and V 3 bases, and 4 bases lay outside the gene matches. Germline V gives CDR1 DFQATT, CDR2 SNEGSKA (reference sequence). The CDR3 is CSARTGEDYEQYF. As DNA, the CDR3 is TGCAGTGCTAGGACAGGGGAGGACTACGAGCAGTACTTC.

This clonotype has only a few counts. This may be a read error: a much more frequent sequence differs by one nucleotide. The gene calls are TRBV7-9 and TRBJ2-7, with D tentatively TRBD1 or TRBD2 (7 bases each). V was pared by 3 bases and J by 3 bases, with 15 bases between. Germline V gene sequence: CDR1 SEHNR, CDR2 FQNEAQ (reference sequence). The CDR3 sequence is 15 residues long. DNA for the CDR3: TGTGCCAGCAGCTTGGGAGGGACAGAGAACTACGAGCAGTACTTC. As protein: CASSLGGTENYEQYF.

For the CDR3, the DNA is TGTGCCAGCAGCTTAGATGGGACAGGCGCCGCCTACGAGCAGTACTTC. Protein: CASSLDGTGAAYEQYF. The genes are TRBV7-8 and TRBJ2-7; 8 bases line up with TRBD1. V gave up 1 base and J gave up 2 bases; unmatched junction bases: 7. Germline V gene lookup returns CDR1 SGHVS and CDR2 FQNEAQ. This CDR3 spans 16 amino acids.

This chain links TRBV7-9 with TRBJ2-5; a weak D match, TRBD2 (5 bases). The germline CDR1 and CDR2 sequences are SEHNR and FQNEAQ (reference sequence). V was pared by 1 base and J by 5 bases, with 11 bases between. The CDR3 spans 14 residues. As DNA, the CDR3 is TGTGCCAGCAGCTTAGGGGCCACGGGGGAGACCCAGTACTTC. It codes for CASSLGATGETQYF. Variable domain in full (rest from reference TRBV7-9 and TRBJ2-5): DTGVSQNPRHKITKRGQNVTFRCDPISEHNRLYWYRQTLGQGPEFLTYFQNEAQLEKSRLLSDRFSAERPKGSFSTLEIQRTEQGDSAMYLCASSLGATGETQYFGPGTRLLVL.

The rearrangement joins TRBV11-2 to TRBJ2-5, with 12 positions matching TRBD1. The J segment lost 4 bases and the V segment lost 5 bases, leaving 11 bases of the junction unmatched. CDR1 and CDR2 (germline): SGHAT, FQNNGV. The CDR3 covers 17 residues. The CDR3 is CASSGRDRGHLGETQYF. In DNA, the CDR3 is TGTGCCAGCAGCGGCCGGGACAGGGGGCATTTAGGAGAGACCCAGTACTTC.

The chain combines TRBV6-1 with TRBJ1-1, with D hard to call. The CDR3 sequence is 14 residues long. CDR1 is MNHNS, CDR2 SASEGT, per germline. The V end lost 5 bases, the J end lost 6 bases, and 16 bases lay between the germline ends. CDR3 region: CASSLGPGGAEAFF. CDR3 nucleotides: TGTGCCAGCAGTTTAGGCCCCGGAGGCGCTGAAGCTTTCTTT.

This clonotype was counted many times. A much larger clone differs from this one at a single base, so this may be a read error. Lacking the conserved final phenylalanine or tryptophan, this CDR3 likely reflects a read error. The chain has TRBV3-1 and TRBJ2-7; TRBD2 is a possible D gene (5 bases). The CDR3 runs to 14 residues. CDR1 LGHDT and CDR2 YNNKEL come from the germline V gene (reference sequence). V was trimmed by 1 base and J by 6 bases, leaving 13 bases between them. In DNA form, the CDR3 reads TGTGCCAGCAGCCAAGTTTCCCTAGCTGCCGAGCAGTACCTC. Its translation is CASSQVSLAAEQYL.

This clonotype was seen repeatedly, ten times or more. This chain joins TRBV6-1 and TRBJ2-7; tentatively, D is TRBD2 (5 bases). V was cut by 11 bases and J by 2 bases, with 13 bases left in between. CDR1 MNHNS and CDR2 SASEGT come from the germline V gene. CDR3 size: 12 residues. CDR3 sequence reads: CAGREGPYEQYV. CDR3 DNA sequence: TGTGCCGGACGAGAGGGCCCCTACGAGCAGTACGTC.

There are many counts of this clonotype. The gene calls are TRBV6-1 and TRBJ1-6, with D hard to call. The ends were cut back, 11 bases at V and 7 bases at J, with 21 bases in the middle. Per germline, CDR1 MNHNS and CDR2 SASEGT. This CDR3 comprises 15 residues. The CDR3 DNA reads as TGTGCCTCCTCCCCCGCGAGGATTGGCAATTCACCCCTCCACTTT. The encoded protein is CASSPARIGNSPLHF.